This TCR beta chain was sequenced during a study of T-cell reconstitution after alpha-beta-depleted transplantation in children. Unique molecular identifiers featured in how the TCRbeta library was prepared. From the PCR reads, TCRdb called clonotypes with MiXCR, one entry per CDR3 protein. The sample lists about 1,000,000 distinct CDR3 sequences; about 29% were seen once. The ends were cut back, 3 bases at V and 6 bases at J, with 16 bases in the middle. Looked up from germline, CDR1 is SGHRS and CDR2 is YFSETQ. The CDR3 totals 14 residues. This TCR came from a boy in the first two years of life who had a stem cell transplant for SCID, so the T cells may come from the graft donor. The rearrangement joins TRBV5-1 to TRBJ2-7, with D possibly TRBD1 on 6 matching bases. The material was PBMCs, mostly from graft donor cells, obtained 360 days after TCRalphabeta/CD19-depleted stem cell transplant. The CDR3 nucleotides are TGCGCCAGCAGCTGGACAACAGGGATGGGCGAGCAGTACTTC. Translating it yields CASSWTTGMGEQYF.